This TCR beta chain derives from a study of cytomegalovirus exposure and HLA in healthy donors listed by TCRdb under 2017. Background for the entire study: In an earlier analysis of 587 of the donors, 250 to 350 Gb of sequence data and 90 million to 120 million unique TCR beta sequences from roughly 180 million T cells were reported. Among almost 400 genotyped donors of the cohort, an average of roughly 240,000 unique TCR beta nucleotide sequences were sequenced per donor, roughly a sixth of them non-productive. An early release covering 500 to 750 HLA-typed donors comprised about 290 gigabases of sequencing data and around 86 million unique TCR sequences. Genome-wide SNP genotypes for about three fifths of the roughly 670 donors were used in a later genetic analysis, which treated that subset as a discovery cohort. Several DR-DQ haplotypes were handled as single units for association and clustering because linkage in the cohort was strong. High-throughput TCR immunosequencing, statistical association of individual TCRs with disease status, and machine learning were combined to predict cytomegalovirus infection status. To decide whether each TCR beta V gene segment behaved as functional or pseudogenic, an earlier analysis of fewer than 750 of the donors relied on high-throughput TCR beta sequencing. Every discovery cohort repertoire had been produced on one sequencing platform. The number of donors typed differed by locus, with roughly 620-640 for A, B, C, DRB1 and DQB1, 522 for DQA1, over 600 for DPA1, and some 440 for DPB1. Along with the roughly 700-subject first cohort, a separate validation cohort of around 110 different subjects was used. Of the 300 to 500 genotyped donors, approximately 81% were placed in the genetic ancestry cluster associated with self-reported Caucasian donors. HLA typing covered class I and class II loci at four-digit resolution. A later analysis re-analyzed previously published TCR beta repertoires from hundreds of donors and added high-resolution HLA genotyping to study TCR occurrence patterns. Rather than drawing on any new phenotypic data, the later analysis identified candidate immune exposures from TCR beta sequences and the way those sequences occurred across donors. The study aimed to test whether signatures of past pathogen exposure could be identified by cataloging public T cell receptors. The study used immunosequencing to profile the T cell repertoires of approximately 690 subjects and linked those repertoires to cytomegalovirus serostatus. Donor age, sex, ethnicity and CMV serostatus were compiled together with the repertoire data. Results the study describes overall, beyond this receptor: Compared with equally common non-associated chains, HLA-associated TCR beta chains in a later analysis were more clonally expanded and had lower generation probabilities. Strong co-occurrence of HLA alleles, especially DR and DQ, made assigning TCR associations to individual alleles difficult. Because counts were too low, seventeen rarely observed V segments, including chromosome 9 orphons, were excluded from the earlier analysis of 587 of the donors. A few of the identified cytomegalovirus-associated TCR beta chains were confirmed in vitro to be specific for cytomegalovirus antigens. According to a later analysis, TCR association rates differed among HLA loci, with DRB1 alleles showing the most associated TCRs and HLA-C alleles showing the fewest. A further reported finding was that TCR beta sequences accurately predicted the HLA-A and HLA-B alleles for most subjects in the first cohort. An earlier analysis of some 560 of the donors showed that most TCR beta V segments appeared in productive rearrangements either about 87% or about 30% of the time, which broadly matched IMGT annotations. Immune exposure information for the cohort was limited to CMV serostatus. A total of 150 to 200 TCR beta chains were listed by the study as associated with cytomegalovirus. According to a later analysis, parvovirus B19, influenza, CMV and Epstein-Barr virus appeared linked to several top co-occurrence clusters. The classifier was reported to diagnose cytomegalovirus status with high specificity and sensitivity in both the original cohort and the validation cohort. In a later analysis, 16,951 TCR beta sequences were associated with specific HLA alleles at a false discovery rate of 0.05. A later genetic analysis associated a missense DCLRE1C variant with V-gene and J-gene trimming of TCR beta chains, and an independent cohort replicated the association. The presence/absence analyses assumed that sequencing depth was roughly uniform across donors, and that assumption may not be true. A later analysis found that most CMV-associated TCR beta chains appeared HLA-restricted, with HLA associations seemingly driven largely by CMV exposure. Compared with the approximately 700-donor mean, donors in an Asian-associated ancestry cluster had fewer N-insertions in productive TCRs, according to a later genetic analysis. Linkage disequilibrium might explain the correlated functional status among segregating V segments, but an unknown experimental factor could not be excluded. It was suggested by the authors that the approach could potentially be generalized to other disease states and immunological phenotypes. Most TCR sequences were seen in very few donors, while some public TCRs were found in many individuals. Because HLA typing was unavailable for some donors at each locus, only the typed subset was used in association tests. Some IMGT-functional V segments, including TRBV6-2 and TRBV6-3, could not be distinguished by the 87-base-pair reads and were therefore excluded. The sequencing pipeline was judged likely to have produced a cluster of highly shared sequence variants as a technical artifact. Only TCR beta chains were sequenced in this cohort, and the absence of alpha or paired-chain data limited detectable features.

Remarks on this clone: What antigen it recognizes has not been identified. No base qualities exist here, and no much larger clone lies one base off it.

Library construction relied on the immunoSEQ multiplex PCR assay. For the multiplex PCR, a mixture combining 60 forward primers for TCR Vbeta segments and 13 reverse primers for TCR Jbeta segments was used. Amplification of the CDR3 region of rearranged TCR beta genes was performed with a multiplex PCR assay on genomic DNA. The Illumina HiSeq System was used to sequence the amplified TCR beta libraries as 87-base-pair reads. The authors processed their data as follows. A later analysis counted tens of millions of unique TCR beta chains across the 670 or so repertoires, and roughly 9.9 million of these chains were shared by at least two donors. To remove PCR and sequencing errors, raw reads were error-corrected and collapsed into unique sequences using a nearest-neighbor algorithm that merged closely related sequences. V, D and J gene segments were assigned by aligning CDR3 sequences to IMGT reference sequences. For a sequence to be retained, at least a six-nucleotide match to both a V gene segment and a J gene segment was required. A rearrangement counted as productive if the CDR3 had no stop codons and remained in frame with V and J, and every other rearrangement counted as non-productive. Following IMGT convention, CDR3 was defined as the stretch from the second conserved V-encoded cysteine up to the conserved J-encoded phenylalanine. The earlier analysis of 587 of the donors excluded sequences that lacked an unambiguous match to a single V gene segment. An earlier analysis of several hundred of the donors called V segments functional above 56.7% productive rearrangements and segregating when the between-donor standard deviation exceeded 5%. A statistical classification framework was built for diagnosing cytomegalovirus status from the catalog of TCR beta chain sequences. In a later analysis, V and J genes were assigned by comparing TCR nucleotide sequences against IMGT/GENE-DB human TR gene sequences. A later analysis assigned CDR3 sequences and most-parsimonious VDJ recombination scenarios with the TCRdist pipeline. In a later analysis, every TCR beta chain was defined by the combination of its CDR3 amino acid sequence and its V-gene family, and reads without a unique V-gene family were dropped. In a later analysis, some 600 highly shared, low-generation-probability nucleotide sequences were removed to address suspected cross-contamination and a sequencing artifact. In a later analysis, a clonal expansion index for each public chain was calculated from normalized within-repertoire ranks of inferred template counts. Generation probabilities in a later analysis came from a VDJ recombination model fitted to out-of-frame rearrangements, and those results were checked against IGoR. In a later analysis, TCR-TCR, TCR-HLA and TCR-CMV co-occurrence was scored with hypergeometric tests, and a repertoire-size bias correction was applied to TCR pairs. A later analysis estimated false discovery rates by permuting HLA or CMV assignments 20 times. In a later analysis, co-occurring TCRs were grouped using DBSCAN, with TCRdist sequence similarity added in when clustering inside HLA-allele-positive subsets. For co-occurrence clustering, repertoires with fewer than 30,000 or more than 120,000 public chains were excluded, along with roughly five repertoires with anomalous nucleotide sharing. As stored in TCRdb, this immuneACCESS dataset retains in-frame rearrangements with V and J assigned. A fraction of the clones does not appear; measured against another copy, unresolved V genes explain less than half of the discrepancy, and the remainder lacks a known reason. V, J and clone size are taken as reported in that table, and D and trimming were inferred from the DNA itself. The sample yields roughly 180,000 clones; about 80% were counted once. Jointly, the top ten make up about 1.3% of the sample.

The CDR3 contains 14 residues, cysteine and phenylalanine counted. Only the CDR3 region is kept as DNA, spanning 42 bases read in frame from base 1. From the germline V gene (reference sequence), CDR1 is SEHNR and CDR2 is FQNEAQ. V is cut by 4 bases and J by 4 bases, and the space between the germline ends is 13 bases. The cohort consisted of 600 or so healthy bone marrow donors. Cohort members were all nominally healthy when sampled, although unrecorded immune exposures were likely present. The donor was CMV seronegative and belonged to the group of 380 or so seronegative cohort members. Every donor gave a peripheral blood sample, and the peripheral blood mononuclear cells from that sample were used for TCR beta sequencing. The Qiagen DNeasy Blood Extraction Kit was used to extract genomic DNA from the blood cell samples.

The TCR originated in a man aged 30-40 years in good health and CMV-seronegative. The V gene is TRBV7-9 and the J gene is TRBJ1-1; the D gene is not confidently resolved. The specimen was PBMCs. The CDR3 protein: CASSSLSSSTEAFF. The DNA reads TGTGCCAGCAGCTCCCTATCCTCAAGCACTGAAGCTTTCTTT.